The 30 T cell receptor beta chains below come from one sample, sequenced in a study of response to subunit inactivated influenza vaccine. TCRdb reprocessed the RT-PCR reads with MiXCR, giving one entry per CDR3 protein. The sample holds 450,000 to 600,000 distinct CDR3 sequences; approximately 7.1% are singletons and the top ten take 13%. The sequencing here drew on PBMCs from blood, taken around 25 months after vaccination. The receptors were gathered from a man in his fifties or sixties who received an inactivated influenza vaccine.

On this clonotype: The junction does not match germline at one end; this may be a read error. The V and J genes are TRBV20-1 and TRBJ1-5; the D is unclear. In germline, CDR1 is DFQATT, CDR2 SNEGSKA (reference sequence). The CDR3 sequence is 13 residues long. In DNA form, the CDR3 reads TGCAGTGTTAGAGCCGAGGGCAATCAGCCCCAGCATTTT. Translated: CSVRAEGNQPQHF.

This clonotype has only a few counts. V and J are TRBV4-2 and TRBJ2-5, with D hard to call. The CDR3 covers 13 residues. V lost 1 base and J 5 bases, leaving 8 bases between the germline ends. Germline CDR1 and CDR2: LGHNA and YNFKEQ. The CDR3 sequence: CASSQGNEETQYF. CDR3 bases: TGTGCCAGCAGCCAAGGAAACGAGGAGACCCAGTACTTC.

This clonotype was observed a few times. The chain employs TRBV7-9 and TRBJ2-2, with D possibly being TRBD2 (6 bases). With 2 bases removed from V and 1 base from J, the gap between germline ends came to 11 bases. CDR1 is SEHNR and CDR2 is FQNEAQ in the germline V gene (reference sequence). The CDR3 is made up of 16 amino acids. CDR3 coding DNA: TGTGCCAGCAGCTTATTGGCGGGAAAGAACACCGGGGAGCTGTTTTTT. Its protein is CASSLLAGKNTGELFF.

The table lists this clonotype with many counts. The chain combines TRBV20-1 with TRBJ1-2; no clear D gene. Germline assignment: CDR1 DFQATT and CDR2 SNEGSKA (reference sequence). Deletions cut 0 bases from V and 8 bases from J, with 10 bases between. The CDR3 sequence is 12 residues long. The CDR3 reads CSARDTSVGYTF. The DNA of the CDR3 is TGCAGTGCTAGAGATACGAGCGTAGGCTACACCTTC.

Only a few counts were recorded for this clonotype. V and J are TRBV6-2 or TRBV6-3 and TRBJ1-6; D gene uncertain. From germline, CDR1 is MNHEY and CDR2 SVGEGT. The CDR3 length is 15 residues. V lost 2 bases and J 6 bases, leaving 11 bases between the germline ends. DNA for the CDR3: TGTGCCAGCAGTTACCAGAGAAGAGTTAATTCACCCCTCCACTTT. Its protein product is CASSYQRRVNSPLHF.

This clonotype was seen a handful of times. The rearrangement links TRBV7-2 to TRBJ2-2; TRBD2 agrees at 9 bases. This CDR3 is built from 16 residues. Germline V CDR1 and CDR2: SGHTA, FQGNSA. V gave up 5 bases and J gave up 1 base; unmatched junction bases: 5. CDR3 in amino acids: CASSRFSGGNTGELFF. The CDR3 DNA reads as TGTGCCAGCAGCCGTTTTAGCGGGGGGAACACCGGGGAGCTGTTTTTT.

In this sample, this clonotype turned up many times. CDR3 sequence: CASSQDLDRLTSYEQYF. The CDR3 DNA reads TGCGCCAGCAGCCAAGACTTGGACAGGCTGACATCCTACGAGCAGTACTTC. The chain is built from TRBV4-1 and TRBJ2-7, with 7 bases fitting TRBD1. J was trimmed by 1 base and V by 0 bases; bases with no gene match: 9. This CDR3 spans 17 amino acids. Germline-derived CDR1 and CDR2 are MGHRA and YSYEKL.

This clonotype was counted a single time. This sequence may be a read error, since a much larger clone differs from it by one base. Because it lacks the conserved phenylalanine or tryptophan at the end, this CDR3 is likely a read error. The chain employs TRBV5-1 and TRBJ2-1; TRBD2 agrees at 9 bases. The trim removed 4 bases at V and 7 bases at J, leaving 6 bases unmatched. The CDR3 extends over 14 amino acids. Germline V gene lookup returns CDR1 SGHRS and CDR2 YFSETQ. The chain's CDR3 is CASSPGLAGNEQFY. In DNA, the CDR3 is TGCGCCAGCAGCCCGGGACTAGCTGGGAATGAGCAGTTCTAC.

In its sample, this clonotype was seen many times. The chain couples TRBV11-2 to TRBJ2-2; tentatively, D is TRBD1 (7 bases). Germline V gene data show CDR1 as SGHAT and CDR2 as FQNNGV. The CDR3 loop spans 17 amino acids. V gave up 4 bases and J gave up 3 bases, with 18 bases separating them. The chain's CDR3 is CASSSRGGGRHTGELFF. In DNA form, the CDR3 reads TGTGCCAGCAGCTCGCGCGGAGGGGGCCGGCACACCGGGGAGCTGTTTTTT.

This clonotype came up many times. V gene TRBV6-1 combines with J gene TRBJ2-1, with TRBD2 matching over 14 bases. The V gene end was trimmed by 6 bases and the J gene end by 6 bases; junction bases not matched to a gene: 7. The CDR3 has 16 residues. Germline-derived CDR1 and CDR2 are MNHNS and SASEGT. The CDR3 region has the DNA TGTGCCAGCAGCCCCCCGGGACTAGCGGGAGCCAATGAGCAGTTCTTC. This sequence encodes CASSPPGLAGANEQFF.

There are a few counts of this clonotype. CDR3 region: CASSVSPGQVQSGELFF. CDR3 sequence (DNA): TGTGCCAGCAGCGTAAGTCCGGGACAGGTCCAGTCGGGGGAGCTGTTTTTT. This chain uses TRBV9 with TRBJ2-2; 8 nucleotides line up with TRBD1. Germline loops: CDR1 SGDLS, CDR2 YYNGEE. The CDR3 has 17 residues. Trimming cost V 1 base and J 8 bases; bases outside gene matches: 13. The full variable domain, rest sourced from reference TRBV9 and TRBJ2-2, is DSGVTQTPKHLITATGQRVTLRCSPRSGDLSVYWYQQSLDQGLQFLIQYYNGEERAKGNILERFSAQQFPDLHSELNLSSLELGDSALYFCASSVSPGQVQSGELFFGEGSRLTVL.

This clonotype was counted a few times. For the CDR3, the DNA is TGTGCCAGCAGTTTAGGGGCAGGGGGTGGCTCACCCCTCCACTTT. Its translation: CASSLGAGGGSPLHF. The rearrangement joins TRBV12-3 or TRBV12-4 to TRBJ1-6, with 7 bases matching TRBD1. This CDR3 comprises 15 residues. V was clipped by 1 base and J by 10 bases; unmatched bases: 7.

The CDR3 loop reads CASSQELSPSETQYF. For the CDR3, the DNA is TGCGCCAGCAGCCAGGAACTATCACCCTCAGAGACCCAGTACTTC. This sequence joins TRBV4-3 and TRBJ2-5, with D uncertain. The CDR3 spans 15 residues. V gave up 3 bases and J gave up 4 bases, with 15 bases separating them. The germline gives CDR1 LGHNA, CDR2 YSLEER.

A few counts support this clonotype. This sequence joins TRBV20-1 and TRBJ2-6; no reliable D call. CDR1 DFQATT and CDR2 SNEGSKA come from the germline V gene (reference sequence). This CDR3 has 12 amino acids. V was trimmed by 4 bases and J by 9 bases, leaving 10 bases between them. The CDR3 loop is CSAIGGVNVLTF. DNA for the CDR3: TGCAGTGCTATAGGTGGAGTCAACGTCCTGACTTTC.

This clonotype appeared many times. V gene TRBV9 combines with J gene TRBJ2-3, with 11 bases that match TRBD2. J was trimmed by 5 bases and V by 3 bases; bases with no gene match: 5. The CDR3 contains 15 residues. The germline V gene encodes CDR1 SGDLS and CDR2 YYNGEE. The CDR3 protein is CASSATSGALDTQYF. In DNA form, the CDR3 reads TGTGCCAGCAGCGCGACTAGCGGGGCGTTAGATACGCAGTATTTT.

This clonotype was counted ten times or more. The chain employs TRBV20-1 and TRBJ2-2, with D possibly being TRBD2 (5 bases). Trimming left V 7 bases short and J 4 bases short, with 16 bases between. This CDR3 region has 14 residues. The germline V gene has CDR1 DFQATT and CDR2 SNEGSKA (reference sequence). The CDR3 coding sequence is TGCAGTGTCCCGGCTAGCCGGCGCACCGGGGAGCTGTTTTTT. Its translation: CSVPASRRTGELFF.

This chain uses TRBV20-1 with TRBJ1-6, with a tentative D call TRBD1 (6 bases). The germline CDR1 and CDR2 sequences are DFQATT and SNEGSKA (reference sequence). Trimming removed 6 bases from V and 7 bases from J, with 22 bases in between. The CDR3 spans 16 residues. CDR3 DNA sequence: TGCAGTGCACCGCCGGGACACCTAATGAGCAATTCACCCCTCCACTTT. This encodes CSAPPGHLMSNSPLHF.

This clonotype has just a few counts. The J gene is TRBJ2-1, the V gene TRBV12-3 or TRBV12-4, with D possibly called TRBD1 or TRBD2 (5 bases each). V was shortened by 8 bases and J by 6 bases, with 8 bases between the two germline ends. The CDR3 length is 11 residues. CDR3: CASGAGNEQFF. The CDR3 nucleotides are TGTGCCAGCGGGGCGGGCAATGAGCAGTTCTTC.

There are many counts of this clonotype. Here the CDR3 DNA reads TGTGCCAGCAGTTTAAAACAGGGGGCAAGCTCCTACGAGCAGTACTTC. Translated, it gives CASSLKQGASSYEQYF. This chain connects TRBV27 to TRBJ2-7; TRBD1 matches 9 bases. The CDR3 consists of 16 residues. CDR1 and CDR2 from the germline V gene are MNHEY and SMNVEV (reference sequence). V dropped 2 bases and J dropped 0; count of bases not matched to a gene: 5.

This clonotype was recorded a few times. The chain links TRBV10-3 to TRBJ2-1; no firm D call. V was clipped by 0 bases and J by 2 bases, with 11 bases between them. The CDR3 spans 16 residues. Germline loops: CDR1 ENHRY, CDR2 SYGVKD. CDR3 loop: CAISESAGPPYNEQFF. The CDR3 bases are TGTGCCATCAGTGAGTCTGCAGGACCCCCCTACAATGAGCAGTTCTTC.

This clonotype came up a few times. The V gene is TRBV29-1, the J gene TRBJ1-1; D not resolved. The germline CDR1 and CDR2 sequences are SQVTM and ANQGSEA. Trimming took 4 bases from V and 4 from J, leaving 10 bases between them. There are 12 residues in the CDR3. This CDR3 reads CSVVTEGTEAFF. The CDR3 DNA reads as TGCAGCGTTGTGACGGAAGGCACTGAAGCTTTCTTT. The full variable domain, in which reference TRBV29-1 and TRBJ1-1 provide the parts outside the CDR3, is SAVISQKPSRDICQRGTSLTIQCQVDSQVTMMFWYRQQPGQSLTLIATANQGSEATYESGFVIDKFPISRPNLTFSTLTVSNMSPEDSSIYLCSVVTEGTEAFFGQGTRLTVV.

This clonotype showed up just a few times. The chain links TRBV7-8 to TRBJ2-2; 7 bases match TRBD2. This CDR3 is built from 16 residues. CDR1 is SGHVS and CDR2 is FQNEAQ in the germline V gene. The V gene end was trimmed by 4 bases and the J gene end by 0 bases; junction bases not matched to a gene: 5. CDR3 bases: TGTGCCAGCAGCTCCAAGCGGGACCCGAACACCGGGGAGCTGTTTTTT. Its protein product is CASSSKRDPNTGELFF.

This clonotype was recorded many times. The CDR3 loop reads CASSQNGVGNEQFF. DNA of the CDR3: TGTGCCAGCAGCCAAAATGGGGTTGGCAATGAGCAGTTCTTC. The chain uses TRBV14 and TRBJ2-1, with D uncertain. Trimming stripped 2 bases from V and 6 bases from J, with 11 bases between. Looked up from germline, CDR1 is SGHDN and CDR2 is FVKESK. This CDR3 is built from 14 residues.

This clonotype was detected a few times. This sequence joins TRBV6-1 and TRBJ2-5; perhaps TRBD2 as D (6 bases). This CDR3 has 16 amino acids. Germline V CDR1 and CDR2: MNHNS, SASEGT. V was pared by 6 bases and J by 9 bases, with 26 bases between. CDR3 sequence: CASRGGPGPSPGAQYF. The CDR3 bases are TGTGCCAGCAGGGGGGGACCGGGCCCCTCACCGGGTGCCCAGTACTTC.

This clonotype has a count of ten or more. Here the CDR3 reads CASSLNSRDSNEKLFF. CDR3 DNA: TGCGCCAGCAGCCTAAACAGCCGGGACAGCAATGAAAAACTGTTTTTT. The chain combines TRBV5-1 with TRBJ1-4, with TRBD1 identical over 7 bases. Trimming removed 4 bases from V and 5 bases from J; junction bases left unmatched: 11. The CDR3 totals 16 residues. Germline-derived CDR1 and CDR2 are SGHRS and YFSETQ.

This clonotype came up a few times. This sequence joins TRBV11-3 and TRBJ2-1, with 10 nucleotides matching TRBD2. CDR1 and CDR2 from the germline V gene are SGHNT and YENEEA. V gave up 2 bases and J gave up 7 bases; unmatched junction bases: 8. This CDR3 is 16 amino acids long. CDR3 coding DNA: TGTGCCAGCAGCTTAAGCAGCGGGGGGGCCAAGAATGAGCAGTTCTTC. It is translated as CASSLSSGGAKNEQFF.

This clonotype was observed a handful of times. The V gene is TRBV11-1, the J gene TRBJ2-7; 9 positions agree with TRBD1. Germline loops: CDR1 SGHAT, CDR2 FQDESV (reference sequence). With 2 bases clipped from V and 0 bases from J, the junction kept 11 bases outside the gene matches. The CDR3 loop spans 18 amino acids. The CDR3 protein is CASSLLGPGTGFSYEQYF. In nucleotides, the CDR3 is TGTGCCAGCAGCTTACTAGGGCCCGGGACAGGGTTCTCCTACGAGCAGTACTTC.

The rearrangement links TRBV28 to TRBJ2-7, with D unclear. The ends were cut back, 8 bases at V and 5 bases at J, with 16 bases in the middle. Per the germline V gene, CDR1 is MDHEN and CDR2 is SYDVKM. The CDR3 contains 13 residues. The CDR3 DNA is TGTGCCAGCGGTCAGGTCCTAAGGAACGAGCAGTACTTC. The encoded protein is CASGQVLRNEQYF.

The chain is built from TRBV7-3 and TRBJ2-5, with TRBD1 as a possible D gene (6 bases). There are 13 residues in the CDR3. Germline V gene lookup returns CDR1 SGHTA and CDR2 FQGTGA. V lost 5 bases and J lost 8, with 15 bases in between. The CDR3 spells CASSTRGRETQYF. The CDR3 coding sequence is TGTGCCAGCAGCACCAGGGGCCGAGAAACCCAGTACTTC.

This rearrangement joins TRBV20-1 to TRBJ2-3; D is unclear. The CDR3 has 16 amino acids. Germline V gene sequence: CDR1 DFQATT, CDR2 SNEGSKA (reference sequence). V lost 5 bases, J lost 0 bases, and 18 bases lay in between. CDR3 loop: CSARAPLQTSTDTQYF. CDR3 DNA sequence: TGCAGTGCTCGCGCGCCCTTACAGACTAGCACAGATACGCAGTATTTT.